The 14 T cell receptor beta chains in this list originate from one sample, sequenced in a study of low-dose radiotherapy and immunotherapy resistance in tumors. Alpha and beta chains were covered, as first-strand cDNA relied on TRAV- and TRBV-specific primers. TCRs were amplified for roughly 20 PCR cycles with a constant-region primer and V-primer adapter. From the reads, TCRdb called clonotypes with MiXCR, one entry per CDR3 protein. The table has 59,000 or so distinct CDR3 sequences, about 25% seen once. Documented time point: before trial treatment. Sequencing used PBMCs, obtained before treatment. Every receptor here comes from a male donor with rectosigmoid adenocarcinoma.

Many counts were recorded for this clonotype. The chain couples TRBV20-1 to TRBJ1-1, with D uncertain. The CDR3 extends over 15 amino acids. Germline V CDR1 and CDR2: DFQATT, SNEGSKA (reference sequence). Trimming took off 3 bases at V and 0 bases at J, with 14 bases between the two ends. As DNA, the CDR3 is TGCAGTGCTAGTGCTAACAGACTTCTGAACACTGAAGCTTTCTTT. Translation: CSASANRLLNTEAFF.

Ten or more counts support this clonotype. V and J are TRBV12-5 and TRBJ2-1, with TRBD2 matching 16 bases. Germline trimming cut 6 bases from V and 9 bases from J; bases unmatched to any gene: 5. Germline V gene lookup returns CDR1 LGHNT and CDR2 FRNRAP. The CDR3 runs to 15 residues. The DNA for the CDR3 is TGTGCTAGTGGAGGGACTAGCGGGGGGGCAGGTGAGCAGTTCTTC. Translation: CASGGTSGGAGEQFF.

This clonotype was recorded at least ten times. The chain has TRBV10-1 and TRBJ2-2; no firm D call. Between the trimmed V and J ends, which lost 2 bases and 2 bases, there was a span of 15 bases. Germline V CDR1 and CDR2: WNHNN, SYGVQD (reference sequence). The CDR3 extends over 17 amino acids. The CDR3 reads CASSEGISAGNTGELFF. CDR3 nucleotide sequence: TGCGCCAGCAGTGAGGGAATCTCCGCAGGCAACACCGGGGAGCTGTTTTTT.

The sample holds many counts of this clonotype. J is TRBJ2-7 and V is TRBV11-2; D might be TRBD1 (6 bases). CDR3 length equals 13 residues. Germline V gene sequence: CDR1 SGHAT, CDR2 FQNNGV. Between the trimmed V and J ends, which lost 1 base and 12 bases, there was a span of 16 bases. Here the CDR3 DNA reads TGTGCCAGCAGCTTAGGCTCGACAGGCCCCCTGTACTTC. The encoded protein is CASSLGSTGPLYF.

The J gene is TRBJ1-2, the V gene TRBV4-3; D is possibly TRBD1 (5 bases). The CDR3 spans 15 residues. Trimming removed 2 bases from V and 10 bases from J, with 20 bases in between. CDR1 and CDR2 from the germline V gene are LGHNA and YSLEER. CDR3 in amino acids: CASSQSTFWEGDYTF. CDR3 coding DNA: TGCGCCAGCAGCCAAAGTACCTTTTGGGAAGGGGACTACACCTTC.

There are a few counts of this clonotype. The J gene is TRBJ2-3, the V gene TRBV7-2; D is perhaps TRBD1 or TRBD2 (5 bases each). Germline CDR1 SGHTA, CDR2 FQGNSA. V gave up 6 bases and J gave up 0 bases, with 13 bases separating them. The CDR3 consists of 15 residues. CDR3 sequence: CASRRGTGSTDTQYF. The CDR3 coding sequence is TGTGCCAGCAGGAGAGGGACGGGAAGCACAGATACGCAGTATTTT.

This clonotype was seen many times. The gene calls are TRBV12-3 or TRBV12-4 and TRBJ2-5; 11 bases line up with TRBD2. The CDR3 totals 16 residues. The junction had 4 bases not matched to a gene; V was cut back by 4 bases and J by 0 bases. For the CDR3, the DNA is TGTGCCAGCAGTTGGCGACTAGCGGGGTACCAAGAGACCCAGTACTTC. This codes for CASSWRLAGYQETQYF.

This clonotype occurred many times. The chain employs TRBV27 and TRBJ1-1, with TRBD1 matching over 7 bases. The CDR3 covers 14 residues. V shed 2 bases, J shed 5 bases, and the junction held 5 bases outside the gene matches. Germline CDR1 is MNHEY and CDR2 is SMNVEV (reference sequence). Here the CDR3 reads CASSLRQGMTEAFF. The CDR3 DNA reads as TGTGCCAGCAGTTTACGACAGGGAATGACTGAAGCTTTCTTT.

This clonotype was counted between two and nine times. J is TRBJ2-1 and V is TRBV12-3 or TRBV12-4, with 7 positions matching TRBD1. The CDR3 totals 12 residues. Unmatched junction bases numbered 1, after V lost 4 bases and J lost 7 bases. The CDR3 protein is CASSSQGNEQFF. The CDR3, as DNA: TGTGCCAGCAGTTCACAGGGGAATGAGCAGTTCTTC.

This clonotype has more than one count but fewer than ten. The chain recombines TRBV5-1 with TRBJ2-7; D is unclear. This CDR3 is built from 17 residues. Per the germline V gene, CDR1 is SGHRS and CDR2 is YFSETQ. V dropped 2 bases and J dropped 4 bases, with 22 bases sitting between them. CDR3 loop: CASSLGITGRNGYEQYF. CDR3 bases: TGCGCCAGCAGCTTAGGAATAACTGGGCGAAACGGGTACGAGCAGTACTTC.

This clonotype showed up many times. This rearrangement joins TRBV29-1 to TRBJ2-7; 8 bases map to TRBD1. V lost 5 bases, J lost 2 bases, and 8 bases stayed unmatched. Germline lookup yields CDR1 SQVTM and CDR2 ANQGSEA. This CDR3 region has 14 residues. The CDR3 coding sequence is TGCAGCGTTTTAAGACAGGGGCCCCCCTACGAGCAGTACTTC. Protein sequence: CSVLRQGPPYEQYF.

This clonotype was seen repeatedly, ten times or more. The chain links TRBV6-2 or TRBV6-3 to TRBJ2-7; possibly TRBD2 for D (5 bases). The CDR3 sequence is 15 residues long. V lost 7 bases and J 2 bases, leaving 18 bases between the germline ends. Germline CDR1 and CDR2: MNHEY and SVGEGT. CDR3 bases: TGTGCCAGCATTCCCGCCGGAGGCTTACCCTACGAGCAGTACTTC. Translation: CASIPAGGLPYEQYF.

This clonotype was counted many times. The V gene is TRBV6-2 or TRBV6-3, the J gene TRBJ1-1, with unresolved D. This CDR3 comprises 14 residues. CDR1 and CDR2 from the germline V gene are MNHEY and SVGEGT. Trimming pared 2 bases from V and 4 bases from J, leaving 11 bases between. CDR3 sequence reads: CASSYRRGLTEAFF. The CDR3 nucleotides read TGTGCCAGCAGTTACAGGAGAGGCCTCACTGAAGCTTTCTTT.

This clonotype was counted many times. The chain couples TRBV6-2 or TRBV6-3 to TRBJ2-7, with D possibly TRBD2 on 6 matching bases. The CDR3 length is 14 residues. V was pared by 6 bases and J by 2 bases, with 14 bases between. Germline CDR1 and CDR2: MNHEY and SVGEGT. CDR3: CASSSGTQPYEQYF. The CDR3 bases are TGTGCCAGCAGCTCCGGGACTCAACCCTACGAGCAGTACTTC.